Reported below is one T cell receptor (beta chain). Its specificity is not known. Per germline, CDR1 SGHNT and CDR2 YYREEE (reference sequence). The CDR3 covers 14 residues. With 0 bases clipped from V and 6 bases from J, the junction kept 5 bases outside the gene matches. This entry is derived from a study of cytomegalovirus exposure and HLA in healthy donors. Overall study results and limits: In vitro data verified a few CMV-associated chains as specific for CMV antigens.

TCRdb keeps only in-frame clones here, not all; method: immunoSEQ multiplex PCR. The repertoire includes 150,000 to 200,000 clones, roughly 80% of them detected once, and 6% to 9% sits in the top ten. The chain uses TRBV5-4 and TRBJ1-2; 7 bases agree with TRBD1. This TCR was sampled from a man aged 18 to 30 in good health and CMV-seropositive. The sample consisted of PBMCs. CDR3 sequence (DNA): TGTGCCAGCAGCTTGGCCACAGGGGTTCATGGCTACACCTTC. Translated: CASSLATGVHGYTF.